Listed here are 31 T cell receptor beta chains from one sample, sequenced in a study of T cell responses to AZD1222 COVID-19 vaccine (dated by TCRdb to about 2021). The meaning of the sample's time point label: baseline before first vaccination. The library came from the immunoSEQ multiplex PCR assay. This is the immuneACCESS table as TCRdb keeps it, with only in-frame sequences that have V and J called. A part of the clones is gone; compared with another copy, unresolved V genes explain less than half, and the rest is unexplained. The sample table shows 100,000 to 120,000 clones, and about four fifths are seen once. Approximately 4.6% of the sample lies in the top ten. The specimen was peripheral blood, collected on day 0 of AZD1222 vaccination. These receptors originate from an adult in good health.

The chain joins TRBV28 to TRBJ2-5; 10 bases are a match to TRBD1. The V and J ends lost 3 bases and 3 bases, in that order; junction bases with no gene match: 4. The CDR3 spans 15 residues. Germline CDR1 and CDR2: MDHEN and SYDVKM. CDR3 sequence reads: CASSLLGTGEETQYF. The DNA of the CDR3 is TGTGCCAGCAGTTTGCTAGGGACAGGGGAAGAGACCCAGTACTTC.

The chain combines TRBV7-2 with TRBJ1-2; perhaps TRBD1 as D (6 bases). Germline CDR1 SGHTA, CDR2 FQGNSA. This CDR3 has 15 amino acids. V was clipped by 0 bases and J by 10 bases, with 18 bases between them. In DNA form, the CDR3 reads TGTGCCAGCAGCTTAGCGCAGGGGAGCCTCTACTCCTACACCTTC. It yields the protein CASSLAQGSLYSYTF.

The V and J genes are TRBV28 and TRBJ2-1; no reliable D call. The CDR3 covers 15 residues. CDR1 MDHEN and CDR2 SYDVKM come from the germline V gene. Between the trimmed V and J ends, which lost 2 bases and 0 bases, there was a span of 8 bases. CDR3 in amino acids: CASSLIDSSYNEQFF. Written as DNA, the CDR3 is TGTGCCAGCAGTTTAATAGACTCCTCCTACAATGAGCAGTTCTTC.

The rearrangement uses TRBV18 and TRBJ2-3; the match to TRBD2 covers 13 bases. V trimming: 6 bases; J trimming: 0 bases; junction bases outside the gene matches: 9. Germline lookup yields CDR1 KGHSH and CDR2 LQKENI. This CDR3 region has 18 residues. The CDR3 DNA is TGTGCCAGCTCGTCCGGGACTAGCGGGGCTTCTAGCACAGATACGCAGTATTTT. Its translation: CASSSGTSGASSTDTQYF.

J is TRBJ1-6 and V is TRBV6-2 or TRBV6-3; 11 bases are shared with TRBD1. The CDR3 length is 15 residues. The germline gives CDR1 MNHEY, CDR2 SVGEGT. V trimming: 5 bases; J trimming: 7 bases; junction bases outside the gene matches: 4. The CDR3 DNA reads TGTGCCAGCAGTGCCAGGACAGGGGGCAATTCACCCCTCCACTTT. Translation: CASSARTGGNSPLHF.

This clone was seen only a few times. This chain joins TRBV7-2 and TRBJ2-2, with 13 bases that match TRBD2. The CDR3 loop spans 17 amino acids. The germline gives CDR1 SGHTA, CDR2 FQGNSA. V dropped 1 base and J dropped 4; count of bases not matched to a gene: 3. CDR3 protein: CASSLGLAGGSTGELFF. CDR3 DNA: TGTGCCAGCAGCTTAGGACTAGCGGGAGGCTCCACCGGGGAGCTGTTTTTT.

CDR3 region: CASSSRGGRQLGEQYF. Written as DNA, the CDR3 is TGTGCCAGCAGCTCCCGCGGGGGGCGCCAATTGGGCGAGCAGTACTTC. This chain uses TRBV7-2 with TRBJ2-7, with TRBD2 identical over 8 bases. The germline V gene has CDR1 SGHTA and CDR2 FQGNSA. CDR3 size: 16 residues. Germline trimming cut 4 bases from V and 6 bases from J; bases unmatched to any gene: 14.

CDR3 sequence: CASSGIQGEETQYF. CDR3 DNA: TGTGCCAGCAGTGGGATCCAGGGAGAAGAGACCCAGTACTTC. The V gene is TRBV28, the J gene TRBJ2-5; D is tentatively TRBD1 or TRBD2 (5 bases each). V lost 5 bases to trimming and J lost 3 bases, with 13 bases between them. The CDR3 spans 14 residues. Germline CDR1 reads MDHEN; CDR2 reads SYDVKM.

V usage is TRBV7-2 and J usage is TRBJ2-7, with D uncertain. CDR1 SGHTA and CDR2 FQGNSA come from the germline V gene. This CDR3 region has 13 residues. V shed 6 bases and J shed 6 bases, with 15 bases lying between them. The CDR3 coding sequence is TGTGCCAGCAGTTTGAACGCAGTTCTCGAGCAGTACTTC. Its protein is CASSLNAVLEQYF.

The CDR3 DNA follows: TGTGCCAGCAGCCCTCCCGTGGACAGGGCCTCCGAAGCTTTCTTT. It specifies CASSPPVDRASEAFF. The rearrangement uses TRBV7-9 and TRBJ1-1; 8 nucleotides align to TRBD1. The length of the CDR3 is 15 residues. V lost 5 bases to trimming and J lost 8 bases; unmatched junction nucleotides: 13. Germline CDR1 is SEHNR and CDR2 is FQNEAQ (reference sequence).

A few counts support this clone. The chain is built from TRBV11-2 and TRBJ1-1; TRBD1 might be the D (5 bases). The CDR3 covers 14 residues. Between the trimmed V and J ends, which lost 2 bases and 1 base, there was a span of 8 bases. CDR1 and CDR2 (germline): SGHAT, FQNNGV. DNA for the CDR3: TGTGCCAGCAGCTTATTTACAGGGAACACTGAAGCTTTCTTT. Its translation is CASSLFTGNTEAFF.

The V and J genes are TRBV19 and TRBJ1-1, with TRBD1 as a possible D gene (5 bases). The CDR3 contains 12 residues. The V gene's germline CDR1 is LNHDA and CDR2 SQIVND (reference sequence). V dropped 1 base and J dropped 10 bases, with 10 bases sitting between them. The CDR3: CASSIVEGAAFF. CDR3 bases: TGTGCCAGTAGTATAGTGGAAGGGGCAGCTTTCTTT.

This rearrangement joins TRBV19 to TRBJ1-1; D is uncertain. The CDR3 contains 13 residues. Trimming removed 4 bases from V and 0 bases from J, with 6 bases in between. Looked up from germline, CDR1 is LNHDA and CDR2 is SQIVND (reference sequence). CDR3 nucleotide sequence: TGTGCCAGTAGTACCGCCTTGAACACTGAAGCTTTCTTT. The encoded protein is CASSTALNTEAFF.

The chain couples TRBV9 to TRBJ2-1; D remains ambiguous. V shed 2 bases and J shed 0 bases, with 6 bases lying between them. This CDR3 region has 14 residues. Germline V gives CDR1 SGDLS, CDR2 YYNGEE. In nucleotides, the CDR3 is TGTGCCAGCAGCGTGCAGGTCTCCTACAATGAGCAGTTCTTC. Protein product: CASSVQVSYNEQFF.

The gene calls are TRBV7-9 and TRBJ1-1; TRBD1 is a possible D gene (6 bases). This CDR3 region has 14 residues. Germline values: CDR1 SEHNR, CDR2 FQNEAQ (reference sequence). V was cut by 10 bases and J by 4 bases, with 19 bases left in between. As DNA, the CDR3 is TGTGCCACCTCGGAAAAGGGAGGGGGCACTGAAGCTTTCTTT. Its protein product is CATSEKGGGTEAFF.

To note about this clone: Other DNA sequences of this sample code for an identical CDR3. This chain uses TRBV7-2 with TRBJ1-2; D is uncertain. Trimming took 1 base from V and 1 from J, leaving 4 bases between them. The CDR3 is 13 residues long. Germline assignment: CDR1 SGHTA and CDR2 FQGNSA. For the CDR3, the DNA is TGTGCCAGCAGCTTAGGCCGTAACTATGGCTACACCTTC. Amino acid sequence: CASSLGRNYGYTF.

V gene TRBV7-8 combines with J gene TRBJ2-7; 10 positions match TRBD1. The CDR3 consists of 14 residues. Germline V gives CDR1 SGHVS, CDR2 FQNEAQ. Losses at the gene ends were 3 bases for V and 6 bases for J; bases not matched to a gene: 5. CDR3 bases: TGTGCCAGCAGCTTCAGACAGGGGGCGGGCGAGCAGTACTTC. Protein sequence: CASSFRQGAGEQYF.

J is TRBJ2-7 and V is TRBV11-1; 7 bases agree with TRBD1. Germline V gene lookup returns CDR1 SGHAT and CDR2 FQDESV (reference sequence). This CDR3 has 15 amino acids. With 1 base clipped from V and 2 bases from J, the junction kept 5 bases outside the gene matches. CDR3 residues: CASSLELGTAYEQYF. As DNA, the CDR3 is TGTGCCAGCAGCTTAGAACTTGGGACAGCCTACGAGCAGTACTTC.

The chain carries TRBV27 and TRBJ1-1; D gene unclear. The germline gives CDR1 MNHEY, CDR2 SMNVEV (reference sequence). This CDR3 comprises 13 residues. V gave up 2 bases and J gave up 1 base, with 5 bases separating them. The CDR3 DNA reads TGTGCCAGCAGTTTAGGGCCGAACACTGAAGCTTTCTTT. Translating gives CASSLGPNTEAFF.

The rearrangement links TRBV28 to TRBJ2-5, with D possibly being TRBD1 or TRBD2 (5 bases each). V was cut by 4 bases and J by 4 bases, with 13 bases left in between. CDR3 size: 14 residues. Per the germline V gene, CDR1 is MDHEN and CDR2 is SYDVKM. CDR3 coding DNA: TGTGCCAGCAGTTCGAGGGGAACAACAGAGACCCAGTACTTC. Its protein is CASSSRGTTETQYF.

The V gene is TRBV5-1, the J gene TRBJ1-1; maybe TRBD1 (5 bases). In germline, CDR1 is SGHRS, CDR2 YFSETQ. V lost 0 bases and J lost 0, with 12 bases in between. The CDR3 length is 16 residues. The DNA for the CDR3 is TGCGCCAGCAGCTTGGGGCAGGGACCCATGAACACTGAAGCTTTCTTT. Translation gives CASSLGQGPMNTEAFF.

CDR3 DNA: TGTGCCAGCGGACAGGGGTGGTACGAGCAGTACTTC. Encoded protein: CASGQGWYEQYF. This sequence joins TRBV11-2 and TRBJ2-7, with 9 bases fitting TRBD1. The V gene's germline CDR1 is SGHAT and CDR2 FQNNGV. This CDR3 contains 12 residues. V trimming: 8 bases; J trimming: 4 bases; junction bases outside the gene matches: 3.

This rearrangement joins TRBV11-2 to TRBJ2-5, with D perhaps TRBD1 (5 bases). Germline CDR1 reads SGHAT; CDR2 reads FQNNGV. V lost 5 bases and J lost 5, with 9 bases in between. The CDR3 has 12 residues. The CDR3 coding sequence is TGTGCCAGCAGCCAACCAGGGGAGACCCAGTACTTC. It translates to CASSQPGETQYF.

This sequence joins TRBV4-1 and TRBJ2-7, with 7 bases aligning to TRBD1. Looked up from germline, CDR1 is MGHRA and CDR2 is YSYEKL. The CDR3 runs to 16 residues. Trimming cost V 2 bases and J 5 bases; bases outside gene matches: 12. The CDR3: CASSQLGTADHNEQYF. In DNA, the CDR3 is TGCGCCAGCAGCCAACTTGGGACAGCGGACCACAACGAGCAGTACTTC.

V gene TRBV29-1 combines with J gene TRBJ2-5, with no clear D. This CDR3 spans 13 amino acids. Trimming pared 5 bases from V and 1 base from J, leaving 11 bases between. Germline CDR1 reads SQVTM; CDR2 reads ANQGSEA. The CDR3, as DNA: TGCAGCGTTTCCGAACTGGTCCAAGAGACCCAGTACTTC. The encoded protein is CSVSELVQETQYF.

The chain recombines TRBV18 with TRBJ2-5; no definite D call. V lost 4 bases to trimming and J lost 0 bases, with 15 bases between them. Germline assignment: CDR1 KGHSH and CDR2 LQKENI. This CDR3 has 16 amino acids. CDR3 nucleotide sequence: TGTGCCAGCTCACTCGCCCCCCTCTTTAACCAAGAGACCCAGTACTTC. Translated, it gives CASSLAPLFNQETQYF.

This clone appeared a few times. The chain carries TRBV2 and TRBJ2-7, with TRBD2 identical over 10 bases. With V trimmed by 4 bases and J by 6 bases, 6 bases remained unmatched. The V gene's germline CDR1 is SNHLY and CDR2 FYNNEI. The CDR3 extends over 14 amino acids. The CDR3 nucleotides are TGTGCCAGCAGTGTATTGACTAGCGGGTCCGAGCAGTACTTC. As protein: CASSVLTSGSEQYF.

The chain recombines TRBV11-2 with TRBJ2-2; 16 positions match TRBD2. Germline lookup yields CDR1 SGHAT and CDR2 FQNNGV. V lost 3 bases and J lost 6; bases outside the gene matches: 10. There are 19 residues in the CDR3. CDR3 in amino acids: CASSLLGTSGGARAGELFF. In DNA form, the CDR3 reads TGTGCCAGCAGCTTGCTCGGGACTAGCGGGGGGGCGAGGGCCGGGGAGCTGTTTTTT.

This clone came up once. The CDR3 loop reads CASSNTGAGNTIYF. The CDR3 nucleotides read TGTGCCAGTAGCAACACAGGGGCTGGAAACACCATATATTTT. V is TRBV19 and J is TRBJ1-3; 7 bases are a match to TRBD1. The CDR3 runs 14 residues. Trimming removed 6 bases from V and 2 bases from J; junction bases left unmatched: 4. In germline, CDR1 is LNHDA, CDR2 SQIVND (reference sequence).

The V gene is TRBV19, the J gene TRBJ1-2; TRBD1 might be the D (5 bases). The V end lost 2 bases, the J end lost 6 bases, and 10 bases lay between the germline ends. Germline CDR1 LNHDA, CDR2 SQIVND (reference sequence). This CDR3 region has 13 residues. CDR3 region: CASSIQTVHGYTF. CDR3 nucleotides: TGTGCCAGTAGTATACAGACAGTTCATGGCTACACCTTC.

This clone was detected only once. The rearrangement joins TRBV18 to TRBJ1-5; 7 nucleotides agree with TRBD1. The junction had 6 bases not matched to a gene; V was cut back by 4 bases and J by 6 bases. The CDR3 is made up of 14 amino acids. Germline CDR1 reads KGHSH; CDR2 reads LQKENI. CDR3 amino acids: CASSHNRGGQPQHF. The DNA of the CDR3 is TGTGCCAGCTCACATAACAGGGGAGGTCAGCCCCAGCATTTT.